This TCR beta chain was sequenced for a study of CD8 T cells in acute hepatitis C reinfection (dated by TCRdb to about 2021). Turning to the overall study: The TCRbeta repertoire of CD8+ T cells specific for the HCV NS3-1073 epitope was profiled during acute infection and after viral clearance. Paired acute and follow-up samples were contributed by four spontaneous resolvers. Here is what the overall study found, with its caveats: Because bulk sequencing was performed on the TCRbeta chain only, alphabeta pairing of public clonotypes could not be determined. Regardless of outcome, roughly 12 public clonotypes were found, and one public clonotype used V04-02/J02-02. Few CDR3 sequences were shared with other epitopes, and differences in sequencing approaches may have limited exact matching. The NS3-1073 specific repertoires were highly diverse, and diversity did not differ significantly among acute resolver, follow-up resolver and acute chronic samples. Chronically infected subjects had no follow-up repertoires because NS3-1073 specific cells were too rare to sort. Preferential use of the TRBV04 and TRBV06 gene families was observed in all groups, and this preferential usage was not explained by overrepresentation in the naive pool.

The FACS-sorted cells had their genomic DNA extracted, and the commercial immunoSEQ service was used to sequence the TCRbeta chains. As for the authors' bioinformatics: ImmunoSEQ Analyzer software v3.0 and R v3.5.1 were used to analyze the repertoire data. Only productive rearrangements were analyzed, because sequences with stop codons or out-of-frame rearrangements were removed. The sequencing provider supplied the metrics for Simpson diversity, Shannon entropy, CDR3 length and nucleotide addition. Based on frequency, clonotypes were placed into dominant, sub-dominant, low or lowest abundance groups, and clonotypes under 0.1% were left out of most analyses. A CDR3 amino acid clonotype was called public if the clonotype appeared in at least two subjects at a cumulative frequency of at least 0.5%. Held by TCRdb, this immuneACCESS table contains in-frame sequences only and omits some clones. Under half of the omission traces to an unresolved V gene where checked; the cause of the rest is unknown. V, J and clone size were drawn from that table, and D and trimming were deduced from the DNA. The sample includes 30,000 to 40,000 clones, with 80% to 90% observed a single time. The ten largest clones represent approximately 9.9% of the sample.

CDR1 and CDR2 (SNHLY, FYNNEI) derive from the germline V gene. Trimming takes 6 bases off V and 2 bases off J; junction bases not matched to a gene: 11. The CDR3 numbers 16 residues from cysteine through phenylalanine. Kept here is only the CDR3 DNA, which spans 48 bases and is read in frame from base 1. This clone occurred once. Its antigen target is currently unknown. Base qualities are missing; no much larger clone stands one base away. The time point label, read with the paper, signifies: naive CD8 control sorted from an acute-time-point sample. Enrolled in the Montreal Hepatitis C Cohort (HEPCO) in Canada, the donors were people who inject drugs, and these donors were followed every 3 months. A positive HCV RNA or antibody test that followed a negative test within the previous 24 weeks was the definition used for acute primary HCV infection. Antibodies against CD3, CD8 and CD45RO were used for surface staining, and dead cells were excluded with an aqua fixable dye. The cohort comprised about 8 spontaneous resolvers, defined by HCV RNA clearance within 24 weeks. From thawed, previously cryostored peripheral blood mononuclear cells, CD8+ T cells were purified through negative selection performed by means of the MACS CD8+ T cell Isolation Kit. A BD FACSAria II cell sorter was used for cell sorting.

The chain employs TRBV2 and TRBJ2-3, with TRBD2 matching 7 junction bases. This clonotype was sampled from a woman aged 18-35 years who spontaneously cleared hepatitis C infection. The sequenced material came from naive CD8+ T cells from PBMCs. This specimen's cell subset or site label, interpreted: sorted total naive CD45RO-negative CD8+ T cells. The CDR3 here reads CASSGQTSANTDTQYF. In nucleotide form, the sequence is TGTGCCAGCAGCGGACAAACTAGCGCAAACACAGATACGCAGTATTTT.